Ten or more counts support the clone carrying this T cell receptor (beta chain). As yet, its antigen is unknown. V was shortened by 3 bases and J by 5 bases, with 16 bases between the two germline ends. The length of the CDR3 is 14 residues. The germline CDR1 and CDR2 sequences are DFQATT and SNEGSKA (reference sequence). The data derive from a study of breast tumors, draining lymph nodes, adjacent tissues. Study results and limitations: Luminal-like breast cancer showed significantly higher tumor–nontumor repertoire similarity than basal-like. Tumor TCR diversity was below lymph nodes but above nontumor tissue. The data were judged consistent with most tumor T cells coming from lymph node and expanding in tumor. That most tumor T cells come from lymph nodes remained unproven.

TCRdb independently ran MiXCR on the multiplex PCR reads; one entry per CDR3 protein. Of around 140,000 distinct CDR3 sequences in the sample, approximately 20% were seen once. Axillary draining lymph nodes of breast cancer patients supplied the node samples. The chain recombines TRBV20-1 with TRBJ2-5, with D possibly matching TRBD1 (5 bases). This TCR was recovered from a female donor with breast cancer. Some clones in this sample may be carry-over from other donors' samples. Specimen: axillary lymph node tissue. The DNA for the CDR3 is TGCAGTGCTAGTCGAGCAGGGTCGGGCGAGACCCAGTACTTC. Its protein product is CSASRAGSGETQYF.